The 11 T cell receptor beta chains below come from one sample, sequenced in a study of early T cells in non-severe SARS-CoV-2 infection. TCRdb fed the 5' RACE reads into MiXCR, producing one record per CDR3 protein. This sample has about 64,000 distinct CDR3 sequences, with 11% found just once. This specimen was whole blood, taken at baseline. The receptors were sampled from an adult who was a healthcare worker with PCR-confirmed SARS-CoV-2 infection or an uninfected control (not recorded which).

This rearrangement joins TRBV5-1 to TRBJ2-1; 8 bases agree with TRBD2. CDR1 is SGHRS, CDR2 YFSETQ, per germline. The CDR3 loop spans 15 amino acids. The junction had 7 bases not matched to a gene; V was cut back by 0 bases and J by 8 bases. CDR3 nucleotides: TGCGCCAGCAGCTTGGCGGGAGGGGTTGAGCATGAGCAGTTCTTC. Translating gives CASSLAGGVEHEQFF.

The chain employs TRBV6-4 and TRBJ2-6; no clear D gene. Trimming left V 0 bases short and J 1 base short, with 7 bases between. Germline V CDR1 and CDR2: MRHNA, SNTAGT. The CDR3 consists of 16 residues. The CDR3 coding sequence is TGTGCCAGCAGTGACTCATCGGAGTCTGGGGCCAACGTCCTGACTTTC. Protein product: CASSDSSESGANVLTF.

Many counts were recorded for this clonotype. The chain links TRBV5-1 to TRBJ2-7, with TRBD1 matching 8 bases. The germline V gene encodes CDR1 SGHRS and CDR2 YFSETQ. The CDR3 is 14 residues long. Trimming cost V 4 bases and J 2 bases; bases outside gene matches: 5. CDR3 sequence (DNA): TGCGCCAGCAGCGGGGGACAGGAGCCCTACGAGCAGTACTTC. It translates to CASSGGQEPYEQYF.

This clonotype was observed a handful of times. The chain recombines TRBV11-2 with TRBJ2-1; D remains unclear. The V end lost 2 bases, the J end lost 7 bases, and 0 bases lay between the germline ends. The germline CDR1 and CDR2 sequences are SGHAT and FQNNGV. The CDR3 totals 10 residues. Here the CDR3 DNA reads TGTGCCAGCAGCTTAAATGAGCAGTTCTTC. Residues: CASSLNEQFF.

The chain employs TRBV29-1 and TRBJ2-3; 12 nucleotides align to TRBD2. CDR3 length equals 17 residues. Germline CDR1 reads SQVTM; CDR2 reads ANQGSEA. The V gene end was trimmed by 6 bases and the J gene end by 1 base; junction bases not matched to a gene: 11. The CDR3 region is CSVVTSGGSGGTDTQYF. CDR3 sequence (DNA): TGCAGCGTGGTGACTAGCGGGGGCTCCGGGGGCACAGATACGCAGTATTTT.

The sample holds a few counts of this clonotype. This sequence joins TRBV7-8 and TRBJ2-4; D gene uncertain. V lost 2 bases and J 0 bases, leaving 14 bases between the germline ends. The germline gives CDR1 SGHVS, CDR2 FQNEAQ. The CDR3 length is 17 residues. The CDR3 reads CASSLPFRALAKNIQYF. The CDR3 nucleotides read TGTGCCAGCAGCTTACCATTCAGAGCCCTAGCCAAAAACATTCAGTACTTC.

In its sample, this clonotype was seen a few times. The chain employs TRBV20-1 and TRBJ2-3; 7 positions match TRBD2. Germline V gene data show CDR1 as DFQATT and CDR2 as SNEGSKA (reference sequence). The CDR3 is 14 amino acids. The ends lost 0 bases at V and 8 bases at J; junction bases unmatched: 8. This CDR3 reads CSARDGTGGGTQYF. The CDR3 DNA follows: TGCAGTGCTAGAGATGGGACGGGGGGAGGTACGCAGTATTTT.

This clonotype was recorded a few times. V usage is TRBV6-1 and J usage is TRBJ2-1; either TRBD1 or TRBD2 may fit D (5 bases each). This CDR3 contains 13 residues. V shed 8 bases and J shed 6 bases, with 14 bases lying between them. The germline CDR1 and CDR2 sequences are MNHNS and SASEGT. The CDR3 region has the DNA TGTGCCAGCCACCGGGACCAATTCAATGAGCAGTTCTTC. Its protein is CASHRDQFNEQFF.

The chain is built from TRBV29-1 and TRBJ1-2, with 7 bases identical to TRBD1. V shed 6 bases and J 0 bases; nucleotides not matched to a gene: 7. Germline V CDR1 and CDR2: SQVTM, ANQGSEA. The CDR3 sequence is 14 residues long. CDR3 nucleotides: TGCAGCGTCCGCCGGGACAGACCTAACTATGGCTACACCTTC. It yields the protein CSVRRDRPNYGYTF.

The rearrangement links TRBV5-1 to TRBJ2-6; D call uncertain. The V gene's germline CDR1 is SGHRS and CDR2 YFSETQ. The CDR3 is made up of 15 amino acids. Trimming took 6 bases from V and 3 from J, leaving 13 bases between them. The CDR3: CASTPPTLGANVLTF. The CDR3 nucleotides are TGCGCCAGCACCCCCCCGACTCTTGGGGCCAACGTCCTGACTTTC.

The chain recombines TRBV13 with TRBJ1-1; D is perhaps TRBD1 (5 bases). The CDR3 length is 14 residues. Germline-derived CDR1 and CDR2 are PRHDT and FYEKMQ (reference sequence). Trimming removed 5 bases from V and 0 bases from J, with 10 bases in between. The CDR3 bases are TGTGCCAGCAGCCCGGACACCCTGAACACTGAAGCTTTCTTT. This sequence encodes CASSPDTLNTEAFF.